This TCR beta chain was recovered during a study of blood T cell repertoires in COVID-19. Study overall: Spain, Italy and the United States supplied samples that represented acute and convalescent COVID-19. The cDNA or gDNA used as material had been derived from T cells, B-cell-depleted T cells, or PBMCs.

TCRdb's table, derived via immunoSEQ multiplex PCR, lists solely in-frame clones and lacks some. The sample holds around 230,000 clones, 70% to 90% seen once. Researchers sorted participants into cohorts using their self-reported clinical history. Between the trimmed V and J ends, which lost 1 base and 14 bases, there was a span of 19 bases. Germline CDR1 is MRHNA and CDR2 is SNTAGT. The CDR3 extends over 14 amino acids. The sequenced material came from PBMCs or T cells enriched from blood (not recorded which). J is TRBJ2-3 and V is TRBV6-4; D might be TRBD2 (6 bases). This TCR was recovered from a man in his forties who had recovered from COVID-19. Here the CDR3 reads CASSDWRVGHGMYF. CDR3 nucleotide sequence: TGTGCCAGCAGTGACTGGAGGGTGGGCCATGGGATGTATTTT.